The subject of this entry is one T cell receptor (beta chain). Its target is unknown. This record comes from a study of blood T cells in healthy people across ages. Regarding the study as a whole: Getting older went along with TCR beta diversity per million T cells dropping roughly linearly. The study lacked donor CMV status, which possibly confounded expanded clonotype changes.

The CDR3 extends over 17 amino acids. Per germline, CDR1 MDHEN and CDR2 SYDVKM. Trimming cost V 6 bases and J 5 bases; bases outside gene matches: 14. Through a sample-barcoded 5' primer and a J-beta primer mix, a second PCR was run for about 6 to 12 cycles. Paired-end reads containing CDR3 totaled no fewer than 2.5 million for each sample. TCRdb independently ran MiXCR on the 5' RACE reads; one entry per CDR3 protein. Among around 1.5 million distinct CDR3 sequences, about 31% were seen once, and the ten largest hold approximately 10%. The V gene is TRBV28, the J gene TRBJ2-5; 11 bases match TRBD2. The sequencing input was blood. The clonotype originates from a woman aged 25 to 39 in good health. The CDR3 DNA follows: TGTGCCAGCAGCCAAATCCTAGCGGGAGGCTCCGGGGAGACCCAGTACTTC. Translated, it gives CASSQILAGGSGETQYF.